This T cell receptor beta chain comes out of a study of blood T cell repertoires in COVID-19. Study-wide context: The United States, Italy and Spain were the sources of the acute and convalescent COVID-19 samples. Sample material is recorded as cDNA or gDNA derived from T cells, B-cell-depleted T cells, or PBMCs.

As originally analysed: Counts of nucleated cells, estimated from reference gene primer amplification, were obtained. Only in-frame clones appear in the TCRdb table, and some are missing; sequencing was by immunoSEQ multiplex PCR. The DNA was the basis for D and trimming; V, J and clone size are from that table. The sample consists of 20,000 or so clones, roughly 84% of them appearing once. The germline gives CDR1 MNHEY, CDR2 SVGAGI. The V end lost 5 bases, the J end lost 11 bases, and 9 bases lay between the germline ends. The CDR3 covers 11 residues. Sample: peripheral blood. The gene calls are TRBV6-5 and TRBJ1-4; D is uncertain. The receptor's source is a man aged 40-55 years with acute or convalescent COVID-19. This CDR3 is CASSQSGKLFF. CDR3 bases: TGTGCCAGCAGTCAGTCGGGGAAACTGTTTTTT.